This TCR beta chain was recorded in a study of shared clonotypes between healthy human individuals. General study results and limits: Investigators collected only blood, and repertoires in tissues likely differ.

The CDR3 consists of 16 residues. Germline V gene lookup returns CDR1 SEHNR and CDR2 FQNEAQ (reference sequence). The ends lost 7 bases at V and 2 bases at J; junction bases unmatched: 11. Some clones are missing from TCRdb's copy, which holds only in-frame ones; the method was immunoSEQ multiplex PCR. The table records roughly 770,000 clones, 90% to 97% of them present only once. As to this clone: Its antigen is as yet unknown.

CD45RO-negative CD8 cells positively selected for CCR7 made up the naive population, which excluded terminally differentiated effector memory CD45RA+ cells. The sequenced sample was naive CD8+ T cells sorted from blood. The rearrangement uses TRBV7-9 and TRBJ1-1, with 9 bases that match TRBD1. The sequence derives from a young man in good health. The CDR3 DNA reads as TGTGCCAGCACCCAAAGGGGACAGGGATTTAACACTGAAGCTTTCTTT. It is translated as CASTQRGQGFNTEAFF. Complete variable domain (other parts from reference TRBV7-9 and TRBJ1-1): DTGVSQNPRHKITKRGQNVTFRCDPISEHNRLYWYRQTLGQGPEFLTYFQNEAQLEKSRLLSDRFSAERPKGSFSTLEIQRTEQGDSAMYLCASTQRGQGFNTEAFFGQGTRLTVV.